This T cell receptor (beta chain) was identified in a study of human T cells and chemical hapten exposure. Overall study context: Patch tests put 0.01% DPC on the upper back, and the results were checked at 6 days.

In the authors' methods: A per-sample median of roughly 96,000 TCRs was observed, with a range of roughly 23,224 to 700,000. TCRdb independently ran MiXCR on the RACE reads; one entry per CDR3 protein. The authors' filters were not applied to this entry. The sample includes fewer than 350,000 distinct CDR3 sequences, roughly 7.4% of them seen just once. Germline V gene sequence: CDR1 MNHEY, CDR2 SVGEGT. The CDR3 is made up of 18 amino acids. Trimming pared 2 bases from V and 0 bases from J, leaving 19 bases between. Described time point: pre-sensitization, week 0. Treatment reported: therapeutic diphenylcyclopropenone sensitization with weekly scalp DPC.

The V call is TRBV6-2 or TRBV6-3, the J call TRBJ1-1, with D possibly matching TRBD1 (5 bases). This specimen consisted of whole blood, obtained in connection with sensitization to the hapten diphenylcyclopropenone (DPC). The TCR was taken from a man aged 18 to 29 with alopecia areata. Some clones in this sample may be carry-over from other donors' samples. As DNA, the CDR3 is TGTGCCAGCAGTTACCCCACCGCCCCGACAGTGCTGAACACTGAAGCTTTCTTT. It encodes CASSYPTAPTVLNTEAFF.